The TCR beta chain under discussion was sequenced for a study of cytomegalovirus exposure and HLA in healthy donors. Study-wide points: Per published accounts, TCR beta sequences correctly predicted the HLA-A and HLA-B alleles of most subjects.

Only a few counts were recorded for this clone. Its antigen is still unknown. Those who donated were healthy bone marrow donors. Whereas donors were nominally healthy upon sampling, unrecorded immune exposures were probable. 13 Jbeta primers and 60 Vbeta primers were used for the PCR. TCRdb keeps only in-frame clones here, not all; method: immunoSEQ multiplex PCR. This table has 110,000 to 150,000 clones, roughly 9.8% appearing once. Germline V gene lookup returns CDR1 MNHEY and CDR2 SVGAGI. The V end was cut by 7 bases, the J end by 8 bases, with 18 bases between. This CDR3 has 14 amino acids. The sequencing input was PBMCs. V and J are TRBV6-5 and TRBJ2-1, with D uncertain. The source is a man aged 50-60 years in good health and CMV-seronegative. CDR3 in amino acids: CASTLRRGAYEQFF. CDR3 nucleotides: TGTGCCAGCACCTTACGGAGAGGCGCCTATGAGCAGTTCTTC.